This is a list of T cell receptor beta chains from one sample in a study of CD8+ T cells in alopecia areata. Assay used: immunoSEQ multiplex PCR; TCRdb lists only in-frame clones, some missing. The sample carries about 120,000 clones, over 60% recorded once. What was sequenced was CD4+ T cells sorted from blood. These receptors all come from a human donor in good health. Each CDR3 is given with its conserved first and last residue. A D gene is named only where the DNA matches it firmly. The listing skips clone size in some rows; elsewhere it reads once, few, many or a size class.

J: TRBJ2-1
size: -
V: TRBV29-1
D: TRBD2
CDR3: CSVRTSGGAGEQFF
DNA: TGCAGCGTCAGGACTAGCGGGGGGGCCGGTGAGCAGTTCTTC

J: TRBJ1-1
size: -
V: TRBV29-1
D: -
CDR3: CSVNTGGNTEAFF
DNA: TGCAGCGTAAACACCGGGGGCAACACTGAAGCTTTCTTT

J: TRBJ1-1
size: -
V: TRBV10-3
D: -
CDR3: CAISTPNLNTEAFF
DNA: TGTGCCATCAGCACCCCCAATTTGAACACTGAAGCTTTCTTT

J: TRBJ1-4
size: few
V: TRBV7-2
D: -
CDR3: CASSTPQEKLFF
DNA: TGTGCCAGCAGCACACCCCAGGAAAAACTGTTTTTT

J: TRBJ2-7
size: once
V: TRBV4-1
D: -
CDR3: CASSQDTAGAYEQYF
DNA: TGCGCCAGCAGCCAAGATACGGCAGGCGCCTACGAGCAGTACTTC

J: TRBJ1-2
size: -
V: TRBV6-5
D: -
CDR3: CASMENYGYTF
DNA: TGTGCCAGCATGGAGAACTATGGCTACACCTTC

J: TRBJ1-6
size: -
V: TRBV10-3
D: -
CDR3: CASLQGKGTNSPLHF
DNA: TGTGCCAGCCTCCAGGGGAAGGGGACTAATTCACCCCTCCACTTT

J: TRBJ1-1
size: few
V: TRBV6-5
D: -
CDR3: CASTGGAFF
DNA: TGTGCCAGCACCGGGGGAGCTTTCTTT

J: TRBJ2-6
size: few
V: TRBV11-3
D: -
CDR3: CASSLGGSGANVLTF
DNA: TGTGCCAGCAGCTTGGGGGGCTCTGGGGCCAACGTCCTGACTTTC

J: TRBJ2-3
size: few
V: TRBV30
D: -
CDR3: CAWSAQSTDTQYF
DNA: TGTGCCTGGAGTGCCCAGAGCACAGATACGCAGTATTTT

J: TRBJ2-5
size: -
V: TRBV30
D: TRBD1
CDR3: CASGWRTGVTETQYF
DNA: TGTGCCTCCGGTTGGCGGACAGGGGTGACAGAGACCCAGTACTTC

J: TRBJ2-2
size: few
V: TRBV6-1
D: -
CDR3: CASSEVRPLNTGELFF
DNA: TGTGCCAGCAGTGAAGTGAGACCGTTGAACACCGGGGAGCTGTTTTTT

J: TRBJ1-4
size: -
V: TRBV4-1
D: TRBD1
CDR3: CASSQEGTGNEKLFF
DNA: TGCGCCAGCAGCCAAGAAGGGACAGGGAATGAAAAACTGTTTTTT

J: TRBJ2-3
size: -
V: TRBV7-2
D: TRBD2
CDR3: CASSLSLAGDTQYF
DNA: TGTGCCAGCAGCTTAAGCCTAGCGGGAGATACGCAGTATTTT

J: TRBJ1-2
size: -
V: TRBV19
D: TRBD1
CDR3: CASRPSGQGTGGYTF
DNA: TGTGCCAGTAGACCTTCGGGACAGGGAACGGGTGGCTACACCTTC

J: TRBJ2-4
size: few
V: TRBV2
D: -
CDR3: CASSDRDNIQYF
DNA: TGTGCCAGCAGTGACAGGGATAACATTCAGTACTTC

J: TRBJ1-1
size: -
V: TRBV2
D: -
CDR3: CASRLQGEAFF
DNA: TGTGCCAGCAGGCTTCAGGGGGAAGCTTTCTTT

J: TRBJ2-5
size: few
V: TRBV25-1
D: -
CDR3: CASAQHIQETQYF
DNA: TGTGCCAGCGCCCAGCATATTCAAGAGACCCAGTACTTC

J: TRBJ1-5
size: -
V: TRBV6-1
D: -
CDR3: CASSPSESAQHF
DNA: TGTGCCAGCAGTCCGTCCGAATCAGCCCAGCATTTT

J: TRBJ2-3
size: few
V: TRBV6-5
D: TRBD2
CDR3: CASSRGRTDTQYF
DNA: TGTGCCAGCAGTCGCGGGAGAACAGATACGCAGTATTTT

J: TRBJ2-1
size: -
V: TRBV5-1
D: TRBD2
CDR3: CASSLSAGRVDEQFF
DNA: TGCGCCAGCAGCTTATCAGCGGGGCGGGTGGATGAGCAGTTCTTC

J: TRBJ1-1
size: -
V: TRBV30
D: -
CDR3: CAWSVLSGRMNTEAFF
DNA: TGTGCCTGGAGTGTCCTCTCGGGACGGATGAACACTGAAGCTTTCTTT

J: TRBJ2-3
size: few
V: TRBV18
D: -
CDR3: CASSPPEEMSQYF
DNA: TGTGCCAGCTCACCACCCGAGGAGATGTCGCAGTATTTT

J: TRBJ1-5
size: few
V: TRBV18
D: TRBD1
CDR3: CASSPDRGGNQPQHF
DNA: TGTGCCAGCTCACCCGACAGGGGAGGCAATCAGCCCCAGCATTTT

J: TRBJ1-2
size: -
V: TRBV27
D: -
CDR3: CASSLIPGDGYTF
DNA: TGTGCCAGCAGTTTAATCCCAGGGGATGGCTACACCTTC

J: TRBJ1-5
size: -
V: TRBV19
D: -
CDR3: CASSARGGNQPQHF
DNA: TGTGCCAGTAGTGCGAGGGGGGGCAATCAGCCCCAGCATTTT

J: TRBJ2-7
size: few
V: TRBV2
D: -
CDR3: CASSEAWEQYF
DNA: TGTGCCAGCAGTGAAGCATGGGAGCAGTACTTC

J: TRBJ2-7
size: -
V: TRBV4-1
D: -
CDR3: CASSQELPPSRHEQYF
DNA: TGCGCCAGCAGCCAAGAGCTCCCCCCGTCGAGGCACGAGCAGTACTTC

J: TRBJ2-1
size: -
V: TRBV2
D: -
CDR3: CASSVGYNEQFF
DNA: TGTGCCAGCAGTGTCGGTTACAATGAGCAGTTCTTC

J: TRBJ2-1
size: -
V: TRBV30
D: -
CDR3: CAWGRQLYNEQFF
DNA: TGTGCCTGGGGGAGACAGTTATACAATGAGCAGTTCTTC

J: TRBJ2-7
size: few
V: TRBV7-2
D: -
CDR3: CASSPRGEQYF
DNA: TGTGCCAGCAGCCCACGGGGCGAGCAGTACTTC

J: TRBJ1-2
size: -
V: TRBV9
D: -
CDR3: CASSGLRGYTF
DNA: TGTGCCAGCAGCGGTTTACGGGGCTACACCTTC

J: TRBJ2-3
size: -
V: TRBV7-9
D: TRBD2
CDR3: CASSREIAGGSTDTQYF
DNA: TGTGCCAGCAGTCGAGAGATAGCGGGGGGTTCCACAGATACGCAGTATTTT

J: TRBJ1-6
size: once
V: TRBV29-1
D: TRBD1
CDR3: CSVRTGGNSPLHF
DNA: TGCAGCGTTCGGACAGGCGGAAATTCACCCCTCCACTTT

J: TRBJ1-5
size: -
V: TRBV6-1
D: -
CDR3: CASTMTPNSGQPQHF
DNA: TGTGCCAGCACCATGACTCCTAACTCGGGTCAGCCCCAGCATTTT

J: TRBJ2-5
size: -
V: TRBV2
D: -
CDR3: CAISPGSIPQETQYF
DNA: TGTGCCATCTCACCAGGCAGCATCCCCCAGGAGACCCAGTACTTC

J: TRBJ2-2
size: once
V: TRBV29-1
D: -
CDR3: CSVDKGNTGELFF
DNA: TGCAGCGTTGACAAAGGGAACACCGGGGAGCTGTTTTTT

J: TRBJ1-5
size: -
V: TRBV4-1
D: TRBD1
CDR3: CASSQPGGSRGSQPQHF
DNA: TGCGCCAGCAGCCAACCTGGTGGGTCCAGGGGGAGTCAGCCCCAGCATTTT

J: TRBJ1-1
size: -
V: TRBV30
D: -
CDR3: CAGERTEAFF
DNA: TGTGCCGGTGAAAGGACTGAAGCTTTCTTT

J: TRBJ1-5
size: -
V: TRBV27
D: -
CDR3: CASKSLDSHLNQPQHF
DNA: TGCGCCAGCAAATCACTGGACAGCCACCTAAATCAGCCCCAGCATTTT

J: TRBJ2-1
size: once
V: TRBV7-7
D: -
CDR3: CASSSDIASNNEQFF
DNA: TGTGCCAGCAGCTCGGACATCGCGTCGAACAATGAGCAGTTCTTC

J: TRBJ2-1
size: few
V: TRBV30
D: -
CDR3: CACAGQNHNNEQFF
DNA: TGTGCCTGCGCGGGACAGAATCATAACAATGAGCAGTTCTTC

J: TRBJ2-3
size: once
V: TRBV6-5
D: -
CDR3: CATHDGLVADTQYF
DNA: TGTGCCACACACGACGGGTTGGTGGCAGATACGCAGTATTTT

J: TRBJ2-2
size: -
V: TRBV5-1
D: TRBD1
CDR3: CASSLGQGYTGELFF
DNA: TGCGCCAGCAGCTTGGGACAGGGTTACACCGGGGAGCTGTTTTTT

J: TRBJ1-2
size: -
V: TRBV4-1
D: -
CDR3: CASRLGPSYGYTF
DNA: TGCGCCAGCAGACTGGGACCGAGCTATGGCTACACCTTC

J: TRBJ2-3
size: -
V: TRBV6-1
D: -
CDR3: CASRVNRDTDTQYF
DNA: TGTGCCAGCAGAGTAAACAGGGATACAGATACGCAGTATTTT

J: TRBJ1-1
size: once
V: TRBV29-1
D: TRBD1
CDR3: CSVKDREGTEAFF
DNA: TGCAGCGTCAAGGACAGGGAGGGCACTGAAGCTTTCTTT

J: TRBJ1-6
size: -
V: TRBV5-1
D: -
CDR3: CASSLFGVGSPLHF
DNA: TGCGCCAGCAGCTTGTTCGGGGTGGGTTCACCCCTCCACTTT